The following is a TCR beta chain sequence with its context. Its antigen is unidentified. The sample comes from a study of T cell responses to AZD1222 COVID-19 vaccine. Sequencing was performed with immunoSEQ multiplex PCR; in TCRdb, only in-frame clones are kept and a portion is missing. This sample has some 99,000 clones, with roughly 90% found just once. Study outcomes and limitations: The sample set comprised mostly white British donors with more females, and clonal diversity was possibly underestimated. After two AZD1222 doses, spike-specific TCR breadth and depth rose versus day 0. There were repertoire samples only from the period after the peak T cell response. Only 6 or 7 people who got AZD1222 tested seropositive at baseline.

Germline assignment: CDR1 LGHNA and CDR2 YNFKEQ. Trimming cost V 4 bases and J 6 bases; bases outside gene matches: 16. The CDR3 has 18 residues. The sample here was peripheral blood, taken on day 0 of MenACWY control vaccination. This chain links TRBV4-2 with TRBJ2-1; 9 positions agree with TRBD2. The sequence was collected from an adult in good health. CDR3 in amino acids: CASSPGRGPGGRANEQFF. CDR3 bases: TGTGCCAGCAGCCCGGGGAGGGGTCCCGGCGGGAGGGCCAATGAGCAGTTCTTC.